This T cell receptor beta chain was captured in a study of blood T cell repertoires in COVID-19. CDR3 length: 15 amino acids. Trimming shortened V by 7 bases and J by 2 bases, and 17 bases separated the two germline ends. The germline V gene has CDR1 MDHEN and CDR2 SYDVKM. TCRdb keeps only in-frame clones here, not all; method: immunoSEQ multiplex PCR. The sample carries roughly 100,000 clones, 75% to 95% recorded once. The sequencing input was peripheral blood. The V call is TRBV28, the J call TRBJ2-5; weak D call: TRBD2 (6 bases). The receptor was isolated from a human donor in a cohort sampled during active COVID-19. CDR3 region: CASTPLEGLQETQYF. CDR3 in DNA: TGTGCCAGCACCCCTCTTGAGGGACTGCAAGAGACCCAGTACTTC.